The present T cell receptor (beta chain) was sequenced within a study of blood T cells in healthy people across ages (dated by TCRdb to between 2015 and 2016). For the wider study: In model experiments, template switching captured roughly one uniquely barcoded TCR beta cDNA molecule for every two T cells. The study measured age-related changes in TCR beta repertoire diversity using deep sequencing normalized with unique cDNA molecular identifiers. Four age groups were formed from the donors: young (average 16 years), middle-aged (approximately 40), aged (62) and long-lived (82). The study analyzed two additional independent replicas of 1 million unique cDNA reads from the same blood draw for two donors, one aged 18 to 30 and one aged 80 or older. Findings and caveats that apply to the study as a whole: Because donor CMV infection status was unknown, age-related changes in expanded clonotypes were potentially confounded. Estimates of total diversity based on one million sequenced T cells were regarded as lower bounds and as underestimates. Compared with the aged group, the long-lived group had more naive CD4+ T cells, fewer expanded clones and increased TCR diversity, a pattern suggesting age selection. Bulk unsorted PBMC profiling prevented conclusive comparison of naive and antigen-experienced compartments. The percentage of naive T cells measured by flow cytometry correlated strongly with observed TCR beta diversity. Observed TCR beta diversity per million T cells fell roughly linearly with age, and a significant reduction was already apparent by age about 38.

Relative to germline, V is missing 1 base and J is missing 6 bases, with 2 bases of the junction outside any gene match. CDR1 and CDR2 were assigned from the germline V gene as MGHRA and YSYEKL. Measured from the cysteine to the phenylalanine, the CDR3 is 17 residues long. CDR3 DNA is the only sequence kept; it has 51 bases, read in frame from the first base. The donors were roughly 40 Caucasian individuals from Russia, aged roughly 6 to 100 years, who were systemically healthy. Each donor gave ten milliliters of peripheral blood, drawn into EDTA-treated Vacutainer tubes. Ficoll-Paque density-gradient centrifugation was used to isolate PBMCs, with at least 7 million per sample. Trizol reagent was used to extract total RNA from the PBMCs, yielding at least 5.5 micrograms per sample. For every donor, an aliquot of PBMCs went through flow cytometry to measure the percentages of naive CD45RAhigh/CD27high T cells.

On this clonotype: It has no known antigen specificity. No base quality information exists; no much larger clone differs at one position.

Library preparation employed 5' RACE. Sequencing was carried out with an Illumina HiSeq 2500. A second roughly 6 to 12 cycle PCR used a sample-barcoded 5' primer and a J-beta primer mix. A template-switch 5' adaptor carrying 12 random nucleotides introduced a unique molecular identifier onto each TCR beta cDNA molecule. Each sample yielded at least 2.5 million CDR3-containing paired-end reads. First-strand cDNA was synthesized from all RNA with the Mint cDNA synthesis kit, primed by a TRBC-specific oligonucleotide. Following uracil-DNA glycosylase treatment, a first 18-cycle PCR with universal primers M1SS and BC2_uni_R was performed on all cDNA. Concerning the study's data processing: Each sample was normalized by randomly selecting 1 million high-quality reads, each carrying a distinct molecular identifier. Instead of being binned into consensus sequences, reads that shared molecular identifiers were thrown out. MiTCR, set to a Q25 quality threshold and the strictest error-elimination algorithm, was used for CDR3 identification, clonotype clustering and error correction. A nonparametric unseen species model with Euler transformation was used to estimate a lower bound on total TCR beta diversity. TCRdb passed the public sequencing reads through fastp at Q25 and MiXCR, retaining productive beta sequences. Merged by CDR3 protein, the rows form single entries marked with the most common genes and DNA. These V and J calls rely on TCRdb rather than the paper's analysis. Here the sample has about 800,000 distinct CDR3 sequences; about 25% occur a single time. 3.7% of the sample lies in the top ten.

These data were likewise used in another study, on T cells of mothers and their children. The second source states: Nine systemically healthy Caucasian individuals served as donors, namely three mothers together with their six children. cDNA synthesis consumed the entire amount of extracted RNA, loaded at about 1.6 ug RNA in each 15 ul reaction. Sample barcodes and 2-4 random nucleotides were added via the M1S primer in the second PCR. Over 8 million TCR beta CDR3 reads came from each mother, compared with roughly 2.8 million reads from each child. Thymic selection similarly shapes TCR recombination output in related and unrelated pairs, with minor effect from inherited differences. Normalized repertoire overlap was always found to be slightly, but never significantly, higher in related mother-child pairs than in unrelated mother-child pairs. No persistent microchimeric T cell clones were detected, at a sensitivity of around 97 clones per million clonotypes. The study used deep NGS to compare TCR beta repertoires of mothers and children, seeking features distinguishing related mother-child pairs from unrelated individuals. On average, the children were roughly 11 +/- 4 years old, while the mothers were around 40 +/- 4 years old. Libraries were sequenced on Illumina HiSeq 2000 with 100+100 nt paired-end reads after adapter ligation with NEBNext reagents. To prevent cross-contamination, the mother and child libraries were prepared a month apart and were sequenced in separate runs. For each donor, somewhere between about 450,000 and 2,000,000 distinct TCR beta clonotypes were identified. Naive TCR beta clonotypes were estimated from low-frequency clonotypes matched to each donor's FACS-determined naive share, without sorting.

What was sequenced was blood. The sequence derives from a boy between 5 and 17 years old in good health. The V and J segments used are TRBV4-1 and TRBJ2-2; 16 central nucleotides agree with TRBD2. CDR3 sequence: CASSQVGLAGGSGELFF. The DNA sequence is given as TGCGCCAGCAGCCAAGTGGGACTAGCGGGAGGGTCCGGGGAGCTGTTTTTT.